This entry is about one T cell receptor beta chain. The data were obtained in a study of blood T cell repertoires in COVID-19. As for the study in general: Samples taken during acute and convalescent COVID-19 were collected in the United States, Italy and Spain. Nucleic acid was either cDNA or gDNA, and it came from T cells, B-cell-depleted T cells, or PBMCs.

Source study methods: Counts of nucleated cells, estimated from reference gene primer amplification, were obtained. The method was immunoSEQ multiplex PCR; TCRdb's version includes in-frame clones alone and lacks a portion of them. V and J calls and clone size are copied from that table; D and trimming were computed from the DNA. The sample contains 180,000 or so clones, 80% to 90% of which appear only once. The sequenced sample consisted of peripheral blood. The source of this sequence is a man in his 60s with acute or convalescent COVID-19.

The CDR3 protein is CASSTTFSTGELFF. Here the CDR3 DNA reads TGTGCCAGTAGTACCACATTTTCGACCGGGGAGCTGTTTTTT. V usage is TRBV19 and J usage is TRBJ2-2; D ambiguous. Germline V gene lookup returns CDR1 LNHDA and CDR2 SQIVND (reference sequence). Trimming removed 4 bases at V and 5 bases at J, with 11 bases between. The CDR3 spans 14 residues. Variable domain in full (rest from reference TRBV19 and TRBJ2-2): DGGITQSPKYLFRKEGQNVTLSCEQNLNHDAMYWYRQDPGQGLRLIYYSQIVNDFQKGDIAEGYSVSREKKESFPLTVTSAQKNPTAFYLCASSTTFSTGELFFGEGSRLTVL.